The rows below give T cell receptor beta chains drawn from one sample of a study of patients and donors after allogeneic stem cell transplantation. In TCRdb, the RT-PCR reads were re-called with MiXCR into one record per CDR3 protein. The sample yields over 350,000 distinct CDR3 sequences, under 20% seen once. The specimen sequenced was blood, either unsorted or a sorted T cell fraction (not recorded which). The receptors stem from a human donor who was either an allogeneic HSCT recipient or a stem cell or donor lymphocyte infusion donor (not recorded which). It is not recorded whose cells these are; they may come from a transplant donor. Both conserved end residues are part of each CDR3. The order of the fields is V gene, CDR3 length, CDR3 protein.

TRBV24-1,14,CATSEGQGTYELYF
TRBV25-1,14,CASSEPGEGEKLFF
TRBV10-3,12,CAISEAGFEQYF
TRBV12-3/TRBV12-4,13,CASNLNKGSEAFF
TRBV6-1,15,CASSPGEVGTYEQYF
TRBV6-5,12,CASSPLYSPLHF
TRBV20-1,17,CSARDPTSVRNTGELFF
TRBV30,13,CAWSLGGRDTQYF
TRBV18,16,CASSPGRVTGANVLTF
TRBV2,13,CASSGDRGYEQYF
TRBV5-1,13,CGTSGSEADTQYF
TRBV21-1,14,CARKCAASLETQYF
TRBV6-5,17,CASSYSVGGSSYNEQFF
TRBV7-3,14,CASSTGTGYHEQFF
TRBV12-3/TRBV12-4,15,CASSSPGTREETQYF
TRBV6-2/TRBV6-3,14,CASSYVGGLQPQHF
TRBV5-1,15,CASRKQGASGYEQYF
TRBV20-1,16,CSARDEERQAYNEQFF